This T cell receptor beta chain was sequenced during a study of CD8 T cells in ankylosing spondylitis. TCRdb passed the 5' RACE reads through MiXCR, listing each CDR3 protein once. The sample consists of fewer than 200,000 distinct CDR3 sequences, about a sixth of them appearing once. Broader study findings: The study looked at matched synovial fluid samples from ankylosing spondylitis patients. Disease-linked clones were reported to be significantly enriched there. Clones that were linked to disease were CD8+ and were relatively rare in peripheral blood.

On this clonotype: The antigen remains undetermined.

The sequenced material came from blood, either unsorted or a sorted T cell fraction (not recorded which). The clonotype was recovered from a male donor with ankylosing spondylitis or in good health (not recorded which).

Here the CDR3 DNA reads TGTGCCGTCGGGAGGGAAGCCCTTAGCGAGCAGTACTTC. Amino acid sequence: CAVGREALSEQYF. V usage is TRBV7-2 and J usage is TRBJ2-7; 8 positions agree with TRBD2. Germline CDR1 reads SGHTA; CDR2 reads FQGNSA. The J segment lost 6 bases and the V segment lost 11 bases, leaving 12 bases of the junction unmatched. The CDR3 has 13 residues.